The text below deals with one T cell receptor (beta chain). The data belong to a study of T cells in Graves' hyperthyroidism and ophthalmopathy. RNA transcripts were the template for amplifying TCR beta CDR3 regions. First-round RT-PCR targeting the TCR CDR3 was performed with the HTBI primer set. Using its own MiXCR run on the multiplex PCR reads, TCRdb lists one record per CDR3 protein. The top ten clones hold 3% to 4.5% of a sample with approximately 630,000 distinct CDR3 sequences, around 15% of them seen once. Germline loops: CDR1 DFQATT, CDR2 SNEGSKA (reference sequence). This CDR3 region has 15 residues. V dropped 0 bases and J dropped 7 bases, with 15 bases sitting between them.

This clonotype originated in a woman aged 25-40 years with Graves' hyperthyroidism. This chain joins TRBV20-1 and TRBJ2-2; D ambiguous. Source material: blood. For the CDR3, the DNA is TGCAGTGCTAGAGATAGGGAACAGACACTCGGGGAGCTGTTTTTT. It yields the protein CSARDREQTLGELFF.